The 2 T cell receptor beta chains below come from one sample, sequenced in a study of metastatic and nonmetastatic thyroid tumors. All patients reached thyroid surgery having received no treatment beforehand. Using MiXCR, TCRdb re-called clones from the PCR reads. The profile shows 35,000 to 50,000 clones, roughly 14% of them singletons. The sample was blood. All receptors derive from a female donor with papillary thyroid cancer or a benign thyroid nodule (not recorded which). Some clones in this sample may be carry-over from other donors' samples.

The V gene is TRBV12-3 or TRBV12-4, the J gene TRBJ2-1; D ambiguous. The CDR3 runs 12 residues. Trimming removed 1 base at V and 8 bases at J, with 6 bases between. The CDR3 reads CASSLGRDEQFF. The CDR3 DNA reads TGTGCCAGCAGTTTAGGCCGGGATGAGCAGTTCTTC.

There are many counts of this clone. V gene TRBV3-1 combines with J gene TRBJ2-1; D uncertain. The CDR3 contains 16 residues. Between the trimmed V and J ends, which lost 0 bases and 4 bases, there was a span of 13 bases. Germline V gene sequence: CDR1 LGHDT, CDR2 YNNKEL (reference sequence). The chain's CDR3 is CASSQEWRGFYNEQFF. In nucleotides, the CDR3 is TGTGCCAGCAGCCAAGAATGGCGCGGATTTTACAATGAGCAGTTCTTC.